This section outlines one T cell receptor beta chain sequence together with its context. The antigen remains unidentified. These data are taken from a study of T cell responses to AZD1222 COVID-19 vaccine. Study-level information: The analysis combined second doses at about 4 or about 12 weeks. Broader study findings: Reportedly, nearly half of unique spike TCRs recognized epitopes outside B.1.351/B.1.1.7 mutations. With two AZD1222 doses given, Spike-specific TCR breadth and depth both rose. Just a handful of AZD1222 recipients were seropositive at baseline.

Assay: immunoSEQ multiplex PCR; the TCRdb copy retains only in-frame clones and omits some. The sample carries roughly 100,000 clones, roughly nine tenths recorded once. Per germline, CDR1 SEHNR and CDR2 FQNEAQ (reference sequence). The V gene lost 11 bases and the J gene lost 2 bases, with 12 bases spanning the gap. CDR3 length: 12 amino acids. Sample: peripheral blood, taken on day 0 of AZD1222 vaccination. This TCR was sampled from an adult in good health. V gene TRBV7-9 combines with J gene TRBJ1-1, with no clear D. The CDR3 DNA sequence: TGTGCCGGGCGGGAGAGAAACACTGAAGCTTTCTTT. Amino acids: CAGRERNTEAFF. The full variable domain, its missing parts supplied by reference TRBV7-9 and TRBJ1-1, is DTGVSQNPRHKITKRGQNVTFRCDPISEHNRLYWYRQTLGQGPEFLTYFQNEAQLEKSRLLSDRFSAERPKGSFSTLEIQRTEQGDSAMYLCAGRERNTEAFFGQGTRLTVV.